The entry below describes one T cell receptor beta chain. As yet, its antigen is unknown. The authors ran a second PCR of about 6 to 11 cycles using a sample-barcoded 5' primer and a J-beta primer mix. TCRdb processed the 5' RACE reads anew with MiXCR; each CDR3 protein has one entry. This repertoire shows about 1.5 million distinct CDR3 sequences, approximately 43% found once; its top ten account for around 4%. These data are taken from a study of blood T cells in healthy people across ages. CDR1 and CDR2 (germline): KGHSH, LQKENI. The CDR3 runs to 13 residues. The study's findings and limits: Naive CD4+ cells and diversity were both higher in long-lived donors than in aged donors. While age rose, TCR beta diversity per million T cells dropped in a roughly linear way.

The donors, aged roughly 6 to 95, were healthy Caucasians from Russia. The sequence was obtained from a woman aged 18 to 35 in good health. V usage is TRBV18 and J usage is TRBJ2-1; D unresolved. The DNA end favors TRBJ2-7, so the J call may be wrong. The sample consisted of blood. The CDR3 region is CASSPQRLYEQYF. CDR3 nucleotide sequence: TGTGCCAGCTCACCACAGAGACTGTACGAGCAGTACTTC.